The present entry profiles one T cell receptor beta chain with its context. What it recognizes is unknown. Up to about 2 ug genomic DNA was used for TCRB CDR3 amplification. Amplification used 60 V beta primers and 13 J beta primers. The assay was immunoSEQ multiplex PCR, and TCRdb's table has in-frame clones only and misses some. The sample contains around 89,000 clones, 86% of which appear only once. CDR1 is SGHAT, CDR2 FQNNGV, per germline. V dropped 7 bases and J dropped 10 bases, with 11 bases sitting between them. There are 11 residues in the CDR3. The sample comes from a study of glioma-infiltrating T cells after dendritic cell vaccination. General study findings and limits: Estimated pretreatment TIL content predicted outcome after dendritic cell vaccination.

The V gene is TRBV11-2, the J gene TRBJ2-1; D remains ambiguous. The material was blood, obtained before dendritic cell vaccination. The sequence derives from a human donor with glioblastoma. The CDR3 nucleotides read TGTGCCAGCACACCTCTGAGGGAGCAGTTCTTC. Translation: CASTPLREQFF. Full variable domain (rest looked up from reference TRBV11-2 and TRBJ2-1): EAGVAQSPRYKIIEKRQSVAFWCNPISGHATLYWYQQILGQGPKLLIQFQNNGVVDDSQLPKDRFSAERLKGVDSTLKIQPAKLEDSAVYLCASTPLREQFFGPGTRLTVL.